A single sample gave rise to the 30 T cell receptor beta chains below, sequenced in a study of blood T cell repertoires in COVID-19. The data were produced by immunoSEQ multiplex PCR, yet TCRdb's version contains in-frame clones alone and is incomplete. The data show 200,000 to 300,000 clones, with approximately 90% seen just once and approximately 4.2% held by the top ten. Sequenced: PBMCs or T cells enriched from blood (not recorded which). These receptors all come from a woman aged 25 to 39 who had recovered from COVID-19.

V gene TRBV5-1 combines with J gene TRBJ2-2; D possibly corresponds to TRBD2 (5 bases). The CDR3 covers 16 residues. V shed 4 bases and J shed 2 bases, with 15 bases lying between them. CDR1 is SGHRS, CDR2 YFSETQ, per germline. The chain's CDR3 is CASSPGAAANTGELFF. DNA of the CDR3: TGCGCCAGCAGCCCTGGCGCAGCGGCCAACACCGGGGAGCTGTTTTTT.

In its sample, this clone was seen a few times. The rearrangement links TRBV5-6 to TRBJ1-2; maybe TRBD1 (5 bases). Trimming pared 0 bases from V and 5 bases from J, leaving 14 bases between. The germline gives CDR1 SGHDT, CDR2 YYEEEE. CDR3 length: 15 residues. In DNA form, the CDR3 reads TGTGCCAGCAGCTTGGAGCCCAGGGCACATTATGGCTACACCTTC. Its protein is CASSLEPRAHYGYTF. The full variable domain, rest sourced from reference TRBV5-6 and TRBJ1-2, is DAGVTQSPTHLIKTRGQQVTLRCSPKSGHDTVSWYQQALGQGPQFIFQYYEEEERQRGNFPDRFSGHQFPNYSSELNVNALLLGDSALYLCASSLEPRAHYGYTFGSGTRLTVV.

This clone was observed once. The CDR3 region has the DNA TGTGCCAGCAGCCCCTCGGGACAGGGGCCCTACGAGCAGTACTTC. Translation: CASSPSGQGPYEQYF. This rearrangement joins TRBV9 to TRBJ2-7; 10 bases agree with TRBD1. Germline V lookup: CDR1 SGDLS, CDR2 YYNGEE. V was clipped by 4 bases and J by 2 bases; unmatched bases: 6. CDR3 length equals 15 residues.

In this sample, this clone turned up a few times. This chain joins TRBV5-1 and TRBJ1-2, with a tentative D call TRBD1 (5 bases). Per germline, CDR1 SGHRS and CDR2 YFSETQ. The germline V and J ends were trimmed by 5 bases and 6 bases, with 14 bases remaining between them. There are 13 residues in the CDR3. In DNA, the CDR3 is TGCGCCAGCAGGGGCCCCGGGACTGATGGCTACACCTTC. This translates into CASRGPGTDGYTF.

The chain employs TRBV6-5 and TRBJ2-1; 8 positions match TRBD2. The CDR3 covers 15 residues. Germline lookup yields CDR1 MNHEY and CDR2 SVGAGI. Trimming at V came to 6 bases and at J to 7 bases, leaving 11 bases not matched to a gene. Here the CDR3 DNA reads TGTGCCAGCAGCCCCCCCAGCGGGAGACGGAATGAGCAGTTCTTC. Its translation: CASSPPSGRRNEQFF.

The rearrangement links TRBV7-2 to TRBJ2-6; no clear D. V lost 5 bases and J lost 4, with 12 bases in between. The CDR3 runs 15 residues. The V gene's germline CDR1 is SGHTA and CDR2 FQGNSA. The chain's CDR3 is CASSPRFSGANVLTF. The CDR3, as DNA: TGTGCCAGCAGCCCCAGGTTCTCGGGGGCCAACGTCCTGACTTTC.

The V gene is TRBV27, the J gene TRBJ1-2; tentative D call: TRBD1 (6 bases). This CDR3 spans 14 amino acids. The germline gives CDR1 MNHEY, CDR2 SMNVEV (reference sequence). V was clipped by 6 bases and J by 3 bases, with 14 bases between them. The chain's CDR3 is CASSLNRVDYGYTF. The CDR3 coding sequence is TGTGCCAGCAGCTTAAACAGGGTGGACTATGGCTACACCTTC.

The CDR3 protein is CASSLGRFLAKNIQYF. The CDR3 DNA sequence: TGTGCCAGCAGCTTAGGCAGGTTCCTAGCCAAAAACATTCAGTACTTC. V gene TRBV7-8 combines with J gene TRBJ2-4, with D unclear. Germline loops: CDR1 SGHVS, CDR2 FQNEAQ. Trimming shortened V by 1 base and J by 0 bases, and 10 bases separated the two germline ends. The CDR3 has 16 residues.

V is TRBV29-1 and J is TRBJ2-7; no firm D call. With 3 bases removed from V and 0 bases from J, the gap between germline ends came to 12 bases. This CDR3 region has 14 residues. Germline loops: CDR1 SQVTM, CDR2 ANQGSEA. As DNA, the CDR3 is TGCAGCGTTGAGAGTATGTGCTCCTCCTACGAGCAGTACTTC. It is translated as CSVESMCSSYEQYF.

In nucleotides, the CDR3 is TGTGCCAGCAGCCTCGGGACAGGGGGTGCAACTAATGAAAAACTGTTTTTT. Translated, it gives CASSLGTGGATNEKLFF. The chain employs TRBV9 and TRBJ1-4; 11 bases fit TRBD1. Germline lookup yields CDR1 SGDLS and CDR2 YYNGEE. V shed 4 bases and J 0 bases; nucleotides not matched to a gene: 5. This CDR3 contains 17 residues. Full variable domain (remainder filled in from reference TRBV9 and TRBJ1-4): DSGVTQTPKHLITATGQRVTLRCSPRSGDLSVYWYQQSLDQGLQFLIQYYNGEERAKGNILERFSAQQFPDLHSELNLSSLELGDSALYFCASSLGTGGATNEKLFFGSGTQLSVL.

The chain carries TRBV18 and TRBJ2-7; 9 nucleotides match TRBD1. The ends lost 6 bases at V and 0 bases at J; junction bases unmatched: 3. CDR3 length: 14 amino acids. Germline CDR1 KGHSH, CDR2 LQKENI. The CDR3 here is CASSGQGSSYEQYF. CDR3 in DNA: TGTGCCAGCTCGGGACAGGGATCCTCCTACGAGCAGTACTTC.

This clone showed up just once. The J gene is TRBJ1-3, the V gene TRBV30, with a possible D match to TRBD1 (5 bases). Germline V gives CDR1 GTSNPN, CDR2 SVGIG (reference sequence). V lost 4 bases and J 4 bases, leaving 14 bases between the germline ends. The CDR3 has 14 amino acids. This CDR3 is CAWTIITGGNTIYF. The CDR3 coding sequence is TGTGCCTGGACCATTATCACAGGAGGAAACACCATATATTTT.

This chain connects TRBV28 to TRBJ1-5, with D uncertain. With 2 bases removed from V and 4 bases from J, the gap between germline ends came to 6 bases. The CDR3 covers 13 residues. Germline CDR1 MDHEN, CDR2 SYDVKM. The CDR3: CASSLLTNQPQHF. CDR3 sequence (DNA): TGTGCCAGCAGTTTACTCACAAATCAGCCCCAGCATTTT.

The genes are TRBV29-1 and TRBJ2-1; 9 bases are a match to TRBD1. With 3 bases clipped from V and 5 bases from J, the junction kept 5 bases outside the gene matches. Per the germline V gene, CDR1 is SQVTM and CDR2 is ANQGSEA. The CDR3 spans 14 residues. CDR3 DNA: TGCAGCGTTGAGGGACAGGGCGAAGACAATGAGCAGTTCTTC. This sequence encodes CSVEGQGEDNEQFF.

The chain combines TRBV21-1 with TRBJ1-5; no DNA check was done on the table's D call, TRBD1. TRBV21-1 is tagged as a pseudogene. CDR3 length equals 15 residues. CDR3 loop: CASSKGDRFNQPQHF. The CDR3 DNA sequence: TGTGCCAGCAGCAAAGGGGACAGGTTCAATCAGCCCCAGCATTTT.

The chain couples TRBV29-1 to TRBJ1-4, with D perhaps matching TRBD1 (5 bases). The V end was cut by 5 bases, the J end by 11 bases, with 15 bases between. The CDR3 is made up of 12 amino acids. Germline-derived CDR1 and CDR2 are SQVTM and ANQGSEA. The CDR3 DNA is TGCAGCGTTCTCGAGGGACGGGGGAAACTGTTTTTT. Protein product: CSVLEGRGKLFF.

V usage is TRBV19 and J usage is TRBJ1-1; 9 nucleotides match TRBD1. The germline gives CDR1 LNHDA, CDR2 SQIVND (reference sequence). J gave up 3 bases and V 5 bases, and 10 bases lay outside the gene matches. The CDR3 is 16 residues long. The DNA of the CDR3 is TGTGCCAGTAGTCCGCCCCGTGGACAGGGGTACACTGAAGCTTTCTTT. It yields the protein CASSPPRGQGYTEAFF.

CDR3 loop: CAISPTTSGGGTQYF. DNA for the CDR3: TGTGCCATCAGTCCAACGACTAGCGGGGGAGGTACGCAGTATTTT. The V gene is TRBV10-3, the J gene TRBJ2-3, with 12 bases aligning to TRBD2. CDR1 is ENHRY, CDR2 SYGVKD, per germline. J gave up 8 bases and V 5 bases, and 8 bases lay outside the gene matches. The CDR3 is 15 amino acids.

The CDR3 is CATSDRQGRSNQPQHF. CDR3 nucleotide sequence: TGTGCCACCAGTGACCGACAGGGTCGGAGCAATCAGCCCCAGCATTTT. The J gene is TRBJ1-5, the V gene TRBV24-1; 7 nucleotides match TRBD1. V shed 4 bases and J 1 base; nucleotides not matched to a gene: 6. Germline values: CDR1 KGHDR, CDR2 SFDVKD. The CDR3 runs to 16 residues.

This chain connects TRBV28 to TRBJ1-1; 9 bases agree with TRBD1. The CDR3 is 15 amino acids. CDR1 and CDR2 (germline): MDHEN, SYDVKM. The V segment lost 6 bases and the J segment 6 bases; nucleotides outside the gene matches: 11. CDR3 coding DNA: TGTGCCAGCAGCCCGGTCCGGGACAGGGCTGCTGAAGCTTTCTTT. Translated, it gives CASSPVRDRAAEAFF.

This clone was found once. This chain joins TRBV19 and TRBJ1-4; maybe TRBD1 (5 bases). The CDR3 is 13 amino acids. The V and J ends lost 8 bases and 5 bases respectively, with 12 bases between them. The germline V gene encodes CDR1 LNHDA and CDR2 SQIVND (reference sequence). CDR3: CASGGVLNEKLFF. CDR3 coding DNA: TGTGCCAGTGGAGGGGTCCTCAATGAAAAACTGTTTTTT. The variable domain in full, completed from reference TRBV19 and TRBJ1-4, reads DGGITQSPKYLFRKEGQNVTLSCEQNLNHDAMYWYRQDPGQGLRLIYYSQIVNDFQKGDIAEGYSVSREKKESFPLTVTSAQKNPTAFYLCASGGVLNEKLFFGSGTQLSVL.

The chain joins TRBV28 to TRBJ1-2; possible D gene TRBD1, 6 bases. V was pared by 5 bases and J by 8 bases, with 18 bases between. The germline gives CDR1 MDHEN, CDR2 SYDVKM. The CDR3 runs 14 residues. The CDR3 sequence is CASSEPGHPAGYTF. The CDR3 nucleotides read TGTGCCAGCAGTGAACCGGGACACCCGGCAGGCTACACCTTC.

The rearrangement joins TRBV6-5 to TRBJ1-2; D is possibly TRBD1 (5 bases). This CDR3 spans 14 amino acids. Trimming removed 7 bases at V and 3 bases at J, with 15 bases between. CDR1 is MNHEY, CDR2 SVGAGI, per germline. The CDR3 reads CASISGPGDYGYTF. The CDR3 bases are TGTGCCAGCATATCGGGCCCGGGGGACTATGGCTACACCTTC.

The chain combines TRBV4-1 with TRBJ2-7, with 9 bases lining up with TRBD2. CDR3 length equals 15 residues. Germline values: CDR1 MGHRA, CDR2 YSYEKL. Trimming took 2 bases from V and 0 from J; bases not matched to a gene: 2. This CDR3 reads CASSQLAGFSYEQYF. CDR3 DNA: TGCGCCAGCAGCCAACTAGCGGGGTTCTCCTACGAGCAGTACTTC.

The CDR3 loop reads CASSVKAGLAAYNEQFF. The CDR3 region has the DNA TGTGCCAGCAGCGTTAAAGCGGGACTAGCGGCCTACAATGAGCAGTTCTTC. The chain joins TRBV7-6 to TRBJ2-1; 11 nucleotides align to TRBD2. Per germline, CDR1 SGHVS and CDR2 FNYEAQ. This CDR3 is built from 17 residues. V gave up 5 bases and J gave up 2 bases; unmatched junction bases: 8. The full variable domain, in which reference TRBV7-6 and TRBJ2-1 provide the parts outside the CDR3, is GAGVSQSPRYKVTKRGQDVALRCDPISGHVSLYWYRQALGQGPEFLTYFNYEAQQDKSGLPNDRFSAERPEGSISTLTIQRTEQRDSAMYRCASSVKAGLAAYNEQFFGPGTRLTVL.

The chain recombines TRBV30 with TRBJ1-6; D might be TRBD1 (5 bases). The V end was cut by 3 bases, the J end by 12 bases, with 15 bases between. The CDR3 sequence is 13 residues long. Germline values: CDR1 GTSNPN, CDR2 SVGIG (reference sequence). The CDR3 region is CAWSPRDFIPLHF. Here the CDR3 DNA reads TGTGCCTGGAGCCCGAGGGACTTCATACCCCTCCACTTT.

The chain recombines TRBV7-9 with TRBJ2-7; tentatively, D is TRBD2 (6 bases). With 4 bases removed from V and 1 base from J, the gap between germline ends came to 14 bases. This CDR3 spans 15 amino acids. In germline, CDR1 is SEHNR, CDR2 FQNEAQ (reference sequence). The CDR3 DNA reads TGTGCCAGCAGCTCGCCGACCGGGAGTTCCTACGAGCAGTACTTC. Amino acid sequence: CASSSPTGSSYEQYF.

The CDR3 DNA is TGTGCCAGCAGGGACTGGACGGTAAACTACGAGCAGTACTTC. Amino acids: CASRDWTVNYEQYF. V and J are TRBV7-3 and TRBJ2-7, with D tentatively TRBD2 (5 bases). Germline CDR1 reads SGHTA; CDR2 reads FQGTGA. This CDR3 is built from 14 residues. Trimming cost V 6 bases and J 3 bases, with 15 bases left between them.

The CDR3 bases are TGTGCCAGCAGCGAGCCGGGACTCCCCGAGTCCAATGAGCAGTTCTTC. It yields the protein CASSEPGLPESNEQFF. The chain couples TRBV9 to TRBJ2-1; tentatively, D is TRBD2 (6 bases). The V end lost 3 bases, the J end lost 6 bases, and 19 bases lay between the germline ends. The CDR3 consists of 16 residues. Looked up from germline, CDR1 is SGDLS and CDR2 is YYNGEE. The variable domain in full, with the rest retrieved from reference TRBV9 and TRBJ2-1, is DSGVTQTPKHLITATGQRVTLRCSPRSGDLSVYWYQQSLDQGLQFLIQYYNGEERAKGNILERFSAQQFPDLHSELNLSSLELGDSALYFCASSEPGLPESNEQFFGPGTRLTVL.

The V gene is TRBV18, the J gene TRBJ2-1; the match to TRBD2 covers 13 bases. Unmatched junction bases numbered 4, after V lost 5 bases and J lost 9 bases. CDR1 is KGHSH and CDR2 is LQKENI in the germline V gene. This CDR3 region has 14 residues. In nucleotides, the CDR3 is TGTGCCAGCTCAGCTGGGACTAGCGGGGCTGAGCAGTTCTTC. Protein product: CASSAGTSGAEQFF. The whole variable domain, remainder taken from reference TRBV18 and TRBJ2-1, is NAGVMQNPRHLVRRRGQEARLRCSPMKGHSHVYWYRQLPEEGLKFMVYLQKENIIDESGMPKERFSAEFPKEGPSILRIQQVVRGDSAAYFCASSAGTSGAEQFFGPGTRLTVL.